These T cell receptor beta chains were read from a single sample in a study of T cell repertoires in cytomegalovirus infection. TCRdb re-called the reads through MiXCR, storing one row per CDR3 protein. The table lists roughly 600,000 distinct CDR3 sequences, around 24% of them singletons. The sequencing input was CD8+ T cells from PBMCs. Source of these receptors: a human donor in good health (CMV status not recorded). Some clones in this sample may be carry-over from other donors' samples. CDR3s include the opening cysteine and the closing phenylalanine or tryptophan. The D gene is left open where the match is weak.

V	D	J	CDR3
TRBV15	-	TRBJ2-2	CATRIQWDTGELFF
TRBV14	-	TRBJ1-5	CASSPGGGPQHF
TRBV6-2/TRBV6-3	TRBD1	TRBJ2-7	CASSRRTGSEQYF
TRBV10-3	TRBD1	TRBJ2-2	CAIRTGRSIRTNTGELFF
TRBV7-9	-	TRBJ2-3	CASSPPSGQSRNTQYF
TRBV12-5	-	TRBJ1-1	CASDSLPGMNTEAFF
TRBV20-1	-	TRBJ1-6	CSARDLGEAYNSPLHF
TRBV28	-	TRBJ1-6	CASSLSGSGNSPLHF
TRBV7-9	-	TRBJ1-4	CASSLNSARGNEKLFF
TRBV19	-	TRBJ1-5	CASSAGAYGGNQPQHF
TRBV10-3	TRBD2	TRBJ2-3	CAISEPGLAAGDTQYF
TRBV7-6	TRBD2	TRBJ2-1	CASSSGLAVGYNEQFF
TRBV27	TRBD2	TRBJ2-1	CASKAGGTYNEQFF
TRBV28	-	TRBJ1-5	CASSPGRRVGTQPQHF
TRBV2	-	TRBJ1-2	CASSEALQSGEQHGYTF
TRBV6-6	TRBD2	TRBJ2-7	CASSLHGTSDEQYF
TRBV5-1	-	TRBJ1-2	CASSLRGHPDTNYGYTF
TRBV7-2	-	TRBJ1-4	CASSLVTGGTEKLFF
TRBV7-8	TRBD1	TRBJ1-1	CASSSRDRNTEAFF
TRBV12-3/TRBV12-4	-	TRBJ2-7	CASSPSLLALYEQYF
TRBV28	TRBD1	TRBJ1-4	CASSFLQGEVEKLFF
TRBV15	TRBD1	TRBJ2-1	CATSSSRTGTVEQFF
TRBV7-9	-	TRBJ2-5	CASSKWDTQETQYF
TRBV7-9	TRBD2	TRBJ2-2	CASSSTSGSLPGELFF
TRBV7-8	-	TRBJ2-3	CASSLVQGGGTDTQYF
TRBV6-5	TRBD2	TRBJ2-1	CASSLLAGVNNEQFF
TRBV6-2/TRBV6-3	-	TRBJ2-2	CASSPGVGTGELFF
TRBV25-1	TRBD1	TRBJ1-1	CASSEADRVGTNTEAFF
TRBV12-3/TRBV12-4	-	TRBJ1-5	CASRGDSNQPQHF
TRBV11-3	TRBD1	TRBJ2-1	CASSNRDRVNEQFF
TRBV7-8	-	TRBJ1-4	CASSLAGIYTLNEKLFF
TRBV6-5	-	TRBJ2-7	CASRPAGGEQYF
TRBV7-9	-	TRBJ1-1	CASSSPGDTEAFF
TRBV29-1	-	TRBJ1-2	CSALVGSGNGYTF
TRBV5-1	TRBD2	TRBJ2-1	CASSLWVASGGDEQFF
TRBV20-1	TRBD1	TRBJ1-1	CSARAMTGVRTEAFF
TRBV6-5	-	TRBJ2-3	CASVGTRASTDTQYF
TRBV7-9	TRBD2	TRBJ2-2	CASSSTSGGANTSGELFF
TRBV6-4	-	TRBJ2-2	CASSATTQVFRGELFF
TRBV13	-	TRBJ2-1	CASSPRTPIAHEQFF
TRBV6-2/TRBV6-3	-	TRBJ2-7	CASSYDGDASYEQYF
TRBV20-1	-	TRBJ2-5	CSSFLPGETQYF
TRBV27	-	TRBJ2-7	CASSWGPPYEQYF